This TCR beta chain was obtained from a study of T-cell reconstitution after alpha-beta-depleted transplantation in children. Trimming removed 4 bases at V and 2 bases at J, with 17 bases between. Germline assignment: CDR1 LGHNA and CDR2 YNFKEQ. The CDR3 has 16 residues. The TCRbeta library incorporated unique molecular identifiers. TCRdb re-derived calls from the PCR reads in MiXCR, one entry per CDR3 protein. The sample includes about 200,000 distinct CDR3 sequences, 5% to 7.5% of them seen just once. This clonotype has only one observation. Its antigen is not known. This clone may be a read error of a much larger clone one base away. Study conclusions and caveats: Roughly two months post-transplant, alpha-beta T cells reportedly originated from several hundred graft clones that had expanded. Several patients had high TCRbeta diversity at day 60; it came from surviving recipient T cells and thymic progenitors. A year post-transplant, T-cell counts and diversity derived mostly from newly produced T cells.

The chain uses TRBV4-2 and TRBJ1-2; weak D call: TRBD1 (5 bases). The source is a girl under three years old with combined immunodeficiency, due to receive a stem cell transplant. The input for sequencing was PBMCs, taken before TCRalphabeta/CD19-depleted stem cell transplant. CDR3 sequence reads: CASSPLGSQGNYGYTF. CDR3 in DNA: TGTGCCAGCAGCCCCCTGGGGAGTCAGGGAAACTATGGCTACACCTTC.